Listed below are T cell receptor beta chains from one sample, sequenced in a study of siplizumab effects on memory and regulatory T cells. For these receptors, no antigen is known. The repertoire was sequenced with immunoSEQ multiplex PCR; TCRdb's copy has only in-frame clones and lacks some. This table has about 14,000 clones, 49% appearing once. Sequencing was done on a sample of CFSE-low (dividing) CD4+ T cells sorted from an allogeneic mixed lymphocyte reaction. The receptors shown here come from a human donor in good health; the cells came from an allogeneic mixed lymphocyte reaction. CDR3s include the opening cysteine and the closing phenylalanine or tryptophan. Each record gives: V gene, D gene, J gene, clone size, CDR3 protein, CDR3 DNA. The D gene is left open where the match is weak. Clone size is shown for a subset of rows, as once, few, many or a class of expanded clone.

>TRBV7-8|TRBD1|TRBJ1-5|-
CASSSTTDRGTQPQHF
TGTGCCAGCAGCTCCACAACGGACAGGGGGACTCAGCCCCAGCATTTT
>TRBV7-2|-|TRBJ2-1|medium-sized
CASSLQRFDEQFF
TGTGCCAGCAGCTTGCAGCGTTTCGATGAGCAGTTCTTC
>TRBV27|TRBD2|TRBJ2-5|-
CASSSLAGTETQYF
TGTGCCAGCAGTTCCTTAGCGGGAACAGAGACCCAGTACTTC
>TRBV9|TRBD2|TRBJ2-3|few
CASSVGTLAGGGNTQYF
TGTGCCAGCAGCGTCGGGACCTTAGCGGGAGGAGGGAATACGCAGTATTTT
>TRBV7-3|TRBD2|TRBJ2-1|-
CASSFSGRGERKQFF
TGTGCCAGCAGCTTTAGCGGGAGGGGGGAGAGGAAGCAGTTCTTC
>TRBV18|-|TRBJ1-1|-
CASSPGAGLQNTEAFF
TGTGCCAGCTCACCAGGGGCAGGGCTACAGAACACTGAAGCTTTCTTT
>TRBV18|TRBD1|TRBJ1-2|few
CASSPFVGQGDSGYTF
TGTGCCAGCTCACCATTCGTAGGACAGGGGGATAGTGGCTACACCTTC
>TRBV6-6|-|TRBJ1-6|few
CASSYSFAGSSPLHF
TGTGCCAGCAGTTACTCGTTTGCGGGCAGTTCACCCCTCCACTTT
>TRBV7-6|TRBD1|TRBJ1-2|-
CASSPQGAQDGYTF
TGTGCCAGCAGCCCCCAGGGGGCGCAGGATGGCTACACCTTC
>TRBV10-3|-|TRBJ1-5|medium-sized
CAISESVQPQHF
TGTGCCATCAGTGAGTCGGTTCAGCCCCAGCATTTT
>TRBV5-5|-|TRBJ1-5|medium-sized
CASSLRATSNQPQHF
TGTGCCAGCAGCTTGAGGGCGACTAGCAATCAGCCCCAGCATTTT
>TRBV6-1|-|TRBJ2-7|-
CASTNLDSYEQYF
TGTGCCAGCACCAACCTGGACAGTTACGAGCAGTACTTC
>TRBV4-3|-|TRBJ2-1|few
CANTMTRAADNEQFF
TGCGCCAACACGATGACCAGAGCAGCTGACAATGAGCAGTTCTTC
>TRBV2|-|TRBJ1-3|-
CASRRSFDSGNTIYF
TGTGCCAGCAGGAGGTCATTCGACTCTGGAAACACCATATATTTT
>TRBV15|TRBD1|TRBJ1-4|-
CATSDTKQGAWEKLFF
TGTGCCACCAGCGACACAAAACAGGGGGCCTGGGAAAAACTGTTTTTT
>TRBV19|-|TRBJ1-1|-
CASSISLLGDPFF
TGTGCCAGTAGTATAAGCCTTTTAGGGGATCCTTTCTTT
>TRBV7-9|TRBD1|TRBJ1-3|few
CASSRGQSSGNTIYF
TGTGCCAGCAGCCGGGGACAGAGCTCTGGAAACACCATATATTTT
>TRBV7-2|TRBD2|TRBJ2-3|-
CASSLGLAGTTDTQYF
TGTGCCAGCAGCTTGGGACTAGCGGGGACCACAGATACGCAGTATTTT